A selection of T cell receptor beta chains follows, all from one sample in a study of T cells in narcolepsy. Sequencing was performed with immunoSEQ multiplex PCR; in TCRdb, only in-frame clones are kept and a portion is missing. The sample comprises tens of thousands of clones, roughly 78% of which are singletons, and 5% to 8.5% rests with the top ten. Input material: memory (CD45RA-) CD4+ T cells from blood. These TCRs come from a human donor in good health. Each CDR3 is given with its conserved first and last residue. The order of the fields is V gene, D gene, clone size, J gene, CDR3 protein, CDR3 DNA. A D gene is named only where the DNA matches it firmly. Size tells how often a clone was seen (once, few, many) or the class of an expanded clone, and some rows leave it out.

V gene: TRBV7-6; D gene: TRBD1; clone size: NA; J gene: TRBJ1-1; CDR3 protein: CASSPGQVLGAFF; CDR3 DNA: TGTGCCAGCAGCCCAGGACAGGTCCTGGGAGCTTTCTTT
V gene: TRBV5-6; D gene: NA; clone size: NA; J gene: TRBJ1-5; CDR3 protein: CASSLRTADQPQHF; CDR3 DNA: TGTGCCAGCAGCTTACGGACAGCTGATCAGCCCCAGCATTTT
V gene: TRBV9; D gene: TRBD2; clone size: NA; J gene: TRBJ2-2; CDR3 protein: CASSPGTSGNTGELFF; CDR3 DNA: TGTGCCAGCAGCCCCGGGACTAGCGGTAACACCGGGGAGCTGTTTTTT
V gene: TRBV4-2; D gene: TRBD1; clone size: NA; J gene: TRBJ2-2; CDR3 protein: CASSQDRGGRELFF; CDR3 DNA: TGTGCCAGCAGCCAAGATCGAGGGGGCCGGGAGCTGTTTTTT
V gene: TRBV25-1; D gene: NA; clone size: NA; J gene: TRBJ1-4; CDR3 protein: CATWGWGEKLFF; CDR3 DNA: TGTGCCACCTGGGGGTGGGGTGAAAAACTGTTTTTT
V gene: TRBV5-1; D gene: NA; clone size: few; J gene: TRBJ1-2; CDR3 protein: CASSLSGDSNYGYTF; CDR3 DNA: TGCGCCAGCAGCTTGTCAGGAGACAGTAACTATGGCTACACCTTC
V gene: TRBV7-9; D gene: NA; clone size: NA; J gene: TRBJ2-7; CDR3 protein: CASSLGRSSYEQYF; CDR3 DNA: TGTGCCAGCAGTTTGGGACGGAGCTCCTACGAGCAGTACTTC
V gene: TRBV7-9; D gene: NA; clone size: NA; J gene: TRBJ2-7; CDR3 protein: CASSYSGAQYF; CDR3 DNA: TGTGCCAGCAGCTACAGTGGTGCTCAGTACTTC
V gene: TRBV2; D gene: TRBD1; clone size: NA; J gene: TRBJ2-2; CDR3 protein: CASRGQAITGELFF; CDR3 DNA: TGTGCCAGCAGGGGACAGGCCATCACCGGGGAGCTGTTTTTT
V gene: TRBV19; D gene: TRBD1; clone size: NA; J gene: TRBJ2-7; CDR3 protein: CASSSAGRQGSYEQYF; CDR3 DNA: TGTGCCAGTAGTAGCGCAGGACGACAGGGGTCCTACGAGCAGTACTTC
V gene: TRBV6-1; D gene: NA; clone size: NA; J gene: TRBJ2-7; CDR3 protein: CASSEFLSSEQYF; CDR3 DNA: TGTGCCAGCAGTGAATTTTTATCGTCCGAGCAGTACTTC
V gene: TRBV19; D gene: NA; clone size: NA; J gene: TRBJ1-5; CDR3 protein: CASSPRRGRGNQPQHF; CDR3 DNA: TGTGCCAGTAGTCCCCGTAGAGGGAGGGGTAATCAGCCCCAGCATTTT
V gene: TRBV18; D gene: NA; clone size: NA; J gene: TRBJ1-4; CDR3 protein: CASSPPVAGTYEKLFF; CDR3 DNA: TGTGCCAGCTCACCACCGGTGGCAGGGACATATGAAAAACTGTTTTTT
V gene: TRBV5-1; D gene: TRBD2; clone size: NA; J gene: TRBJ2-5; CDR3 protein: CASSLGLTETQYF; CDR3 DNA: TGCGCCAGCAGCCTGGGACTAACAGAGACCCAGTACTTC
V gene: TRBV4-2; D gene: TRBD2; clone size: NA; J gene: TRBJ2-7; CDR3 protein: CASSFRTSGGRRNEQYF; CDR3 DNA: TGTGCCAGCAGCTTTAGGACTAGCGGGGGGAGGCGGAACGAGCAGTACTTC
V gene: TRBV5-1; D gene: TRBD1; clone size: NA; J gene: TRBJ2-7; CDR3 protein: CASSLASGTGGYEQYF; CDR3 DNA: TGCGCCAGCAGCTTGGCTTCGGGGACAGGGGGCTACGAGCAGTACTTC
V gene: TRBV10-3; D gene: TRBD2; clone size: NA; J gene: TRBJ2-1; CDR3 protein: CAISDPRVAGVDEQFF; CDR3 DNA: TGTGCCATCAGTGACCCGAGAGTAGCGGGAGTGGATGAGCAGTTCTTC
V gene: TRBV10-1; D gene: NA; clone size: NA; J gene: TRBJ1-4; CDR3 protein: CASPKGWDNEKLFF; CDR3 DNA: TGCGCCAGCCCCAAGGGGTGGGATAATGAAAAACTGTTTTTT
V gene: TRBV19; D gene: TRBD1; clone size: NA; J gene: TRBJ1-2; CDR3 protein: CASSIDRGADRNYGYTF; CDR3 DNA: TGTGCCAGTAGCATAGACAGGGGGGCTGATCGTAACTATGGCTACACCTTC
V gene: TRBV7-8; D gene: NA; clone size: NA; J gene: TRBJ1-5; CDR3 protein: CASSPTDLNQPQHF; CDR3 DNA: TGTGCCAGCAGCCCGACAGACCTCAATCAGCCCCAGCATTTT
V gene: TRBV5-1; D gene: NA; clone size: many; J gene: TRBJ2-7; CDR3 protein: CASSSGGGVGPEQYF; CDR3 DNA: TGCGCCAGCAGCTCGGGGGGCGGGGTTGGGCCCGAGCAGTACTTC
V gene: TRBV2; D gene: NA; clone size: NA; J gene: TRBJ1-5; CDR3 protein: CASSDDSNQPQHF; CDR3 DNA: TGTGCCAGCAGCGATGACAGCAATCAGCCCCAGCATTTT
V gene: TRBV5-1; D gene: TRBD1; clone size: NA; J gene: TRBJ1-1; CDR3 protein: CASSLGQGRDTEAFF; CDR3 DNA: TGCGCCAGCAGCCTGGGACAGGGGAGGGACACTGAAGCTTTCTTT
V gene: TRBV5-4; D gene: NA; clone size: NA; J gene: TRBJ1-3; CDR3 protein: CASSSTRGPGNTIYF; CDR3 DNA: TGTGCCAGCAGCTCCACAAGGGGACCTGGAAACACCATATATTTT
V gene: TRBV28; D gene: NA; clone size: NA; J gene: TRBJ2-3; CDR3 protein: CATSIVGGADTQYF; CDR3 DNA: TGTGCCACCAGCATTGTAGGTGGCGCAGATACGCAGTATTTT
V gene: TRBV5-5; D gene: NA; clone size: NA; J gene: TRBJ2-7; CDR3 protein: CASSGATSSYEQYF; CDR3 DNA: TGTGCCAGCAGCGGGGCTACCAGCTCCTACGAGCAGTACTTC
V gene: TRBV7-2; D gene: NA; clone size: NA; J gene: TRBJ1-2; CDR3 protein: CASSPRVRRRDGYTF; CDR3 DNA: TGTGCCAGCAGTCCACGGGTACGTCGTAGGGATGGCTACACCTTC
V gene: TRBV6-1; D gene: NA; clone size: NA; J gene: TRBJ1-2; CDR3 protein: CAARQTNYGYTF; CDR3 DNA: TGTGCCGCTAGACAGACAAACTATGGCTACACCTTC
V gene: TRBV4-1; D gene: NA; clone size: NA; J gene: TRBJ1-3; CDR3 protein: CASSQEGGAGNTIYF; CDR3 DNA: TGCGCCAGCAGCCAAGAAGGAGGGGCTGGAAACACCATATATTTT
V gene: TRBV5-6; D gene: NA; clone size: NA; J gene: TRBJ1-2; CDR3 protein: CASSLDGGPTLYGYTF; CDR3 DNA: TGTGCCAGCAGCTTGGATGGCGGCCCGACCCTCTATGGCTACACCTTC
V gene: TRBV14; D gene: NA; clone size: once; J gene: TRBJ2-7; CDR3 protein: CASSRDNSYEQYF; CDR3 DNA: TGTGCCAGCAGTCGGGACAACTCCTACGAGCAGTACTTC
V gene: TRBV18; D gene: NA; clone size: NA; J gene: TRBJ2-2; CDR3 protein: CASSPRQAGDTGELFF; CDR3 DNA: TGTGCCAGCTCACCACGACAAGCTGGGGACACCGGGGAGCTGTTTTTT
V gene: TRBV27; D gene: TRBD1; clone size: NA; J gene: TRBJ1-2; CDR3 protein: CASSLGRGLYTF; CDR3 DNA: TGTGCCAGCAGTTTAGGCAGGGGGCTCTACACCTTC
V gene: TRBV6-4; D gene: NA; clone size: NA; J gene: TRBJ1-5; CDR3 protein: CASSQPQHF; CDR3 DNA: TGTGCCAGCAGTCAGCCCCAGCATTTT
V gene: TRBV19; D gene: NA; clone size: medium-sized; J gene: TRBJ1-1; CDR3 protein: CASSIGAGTEAFF; CDR3 DNA: TGTGCCAGTAGTATCGGGGCTGGCACTGAAGCTTTCTTT
V gene: TRBV6-1; D gene: NA; clone size: once; J gene: TRBJ2-6; CDR3 protein: CASSPGSSGANVLTF; CDR3 DNA: TGTGCCAGCAGTCCGGGCAGCTCTGGGGCCAACGTCCTGACTTTC
V gene: TRBV5-1; D gene: TRBD1; clone size: few; J gene: TRBJ2-7; CDR3 protein: CASSQQGRSYEQYF; CDR3 DNA: TGCGCCAGCAGCCAACAGGGGCGGTCCTACGAGCAGTACTTC
V gene: TRBV5-6; D gene: NA; clone size: NA; J gene: TRBJ1-4; CDR3 protein: CASSRLGVVEKLFF; CDR3 DNA: TGTGCCAGCAGCCGACTAGGGGTTGTTGAAAAACTGTTTTTT
V gene: TRBV5-4; D gene: TRBD1; clone size: NA; J gene: TRBJ2-1; CDR3 protein: CASSYSQGVAYNEQFF; CDR3 DNA: TGTGCCAGCAGCTATTCCCAGGGGGTGGCCTACAATGAGCAGTTCTTC
V gene: TRBV7-3; D gene: TRBD2; clone size: NA; J gene: TRBJ2-7; CDR3 protein: CASSLSGSNYEQYF; CDR3 DNA: TGTGCCAGCAGCTTAAGCGGGAGTAACTACGAGCAGTACTTC
V gene: TRBV29-1; D gene: NA; clone size: NA; J gene: TRBJ1-1; CDR3 protein: CSASPQGNTEAFF; CDR3 DNA: TGCAGCGCCTCACCCCAGGGTAACACTGAAGCTTTCTTT
V gene: TRBV14; D gene: TRBD2; clone size: NA; J gene: TRBJ2-1; CDR3 protein: CASSLGLAAYNEQFF; CDR3 DNA: TGTGCCAGCAGCCTGGGACTAGCGGCCTACAATGAGCAGTTCTTC
V gene: TRBV19; D gene: NA; clone size: NA; J gene: TRBJ2-1; CDR3 protein: CASRDYGQNYNEQFF; CDR3 DNA: TGTGCCAGTAGGGACTACGGACAGAACTACAATGAGCAGTTCTTC
V gene: TRBV4-2; D gene: NA; clone size: few; J gene: TRBJ1-2; CDR3 protein: CASSLGRLHYGYTF; CDR3 DNA: TGTGCCAGCAGCCTCGGACGGCTCCACTATGGCTACACCTTC
V gene: TRBV21-1; D gene: NA; clone size: NA; J gene: TRBJ2-3; CDR3 protein: CASSPDRLTHHLTDTQYF; CDR3 DNA: TGTGCCAGCAGCCCCGACAGGCTGACACACCATCTAACAGATACGCAGTATTTT
V gene: TRBV12-5; D gene: TRBD2; clone size: once; J gene: TRBJ2-1; CDR3 protein: CASGLVVAGEVRNEQFF; CDR3 DNA: TGTGCTAGTGGTTTGGTGGTCGCGGGGGAGGTACGAAATGAGCAGTTCTTC
V gene: TRBV27; D gene: NA; clone size: NA; J gene: TRBJ1-4; CDR3 protein: CASSSNRVSEKLFF; CDR3 DNA: TGTGCCAGCAGTTCCAACAGGGTCAGCGAAAAACTGTTTTTT
V gene: TRBV27; D gene: NA; clone size: NA; J gene: TRBJ2-7; CDR3 protein: CASSYRRADEQYF; CDR3 DNA: TGTGCCAGCAGTTACCGGAGAGCGGACGAGCAGTACTTC
V gene: TRBV5-4; D gene: NA; clone size: NA; J gene: TRBJ2-2; CDR3 protein: CASSLGQNTGELFF; CDR3 DNA: TGTGCCAGCAGCTTGGGACAGAACACCGGGGAGCTGTTTTTT
V gene: TRBV7-9; D gene: TRBD2; clone size: NA; J gene: TRBJ2-5; CDR3 protein: CASSVAGVGETQYF; CDR3 DNA: TGTGCCAGCAGCGTAGCGGGGGTGGGAGAGACCCAGTACTTC
V gene: TRBV9; D gene: TRBD1; clone size: NA; J gene: TRBJ2-1; CDR3 protein: CASSVVGQGISEQFF; CDR3 DNA: TGTGCCAGCAGCGTAGTTGGACAGGGGATATCTGAGCAGTTCTTC
V gene: TRBV7-2; D gene: NA; clone size: NA; J gene: TRBJ1-5; CDR3 protein: CASSLEFTVGAQHF; CDR3 DNA: TGTGCCAGCAGCTTAGAGTTCACCGTAGGGGCCCAGCATTTT
V gene: TRBV7-2; D gene: TRBD1; clone size: NA; J gene: TRBJ1-6; CDR3 protein: CASSLRGLFSPLHF; CDR3 DNA: TGTGCCAGCAGCCTCAGGGGGCTCTTCTCACCCCTCCACTTT
V gene: TRBV19; D gene: NA; clone size: NA; J gene: TRBJ1-5; CDR3 protein: CASNEGGDNNQPQHF; CDR3 DNA: TGTGCCAGCAACGAGGGGGGGGATAACAATCAGCCCCAGCATTTT